The TCR beta chain described here comes from a study of T cells in Graves' hyperthyroidism and ophthalmopathy. On the study more broadly: Before treatment of any kind, peripheral blood was taken at initial diagnosis.

There were TCR beta CDR3 regions amplified from RNA transcripts. During a first-round RT-PCR of the TCR CDR3, the HTBI primer set was used. TCRdb ran MiXCR on the multiplex PCR reads and lists one entry per CDR3 protein. The sample comprises a few hundred thousand distinct CDR3 sequences, less than 25% of which are singletons, and about 25% rests with the top ten. The definition of stable Graves' hyperthyroidism was no ophthalmopathy progression within 18 months. Points on this clonotype: Its target is unknown.

Findings and limits, study-wide: Blood also showed most of the thyroid clonotypes that were expanded above 0.001. A model using 13 V-J features told ophthalmopathy apart from stable hyperthyroidism.

The CDR3 is 14 residues long. Trimming took 3 bases from V and 3 from J; bases not matched to a gene: 2. Germline CDR1 SGDLS, CDR2 YYNGEE. The receptor's source is a man aged 18 to 30 with Graves' hyperthyroidism. Sequencing was performed on blood. This chain uses TRBV9 with TRBJ2-7, with TRBD1 identical over 11 bases. The DNA for the CDR3 is TGTGCCAGCAGCGAGGGACAGGGGGGCTACGAGCAGTACTTC. This codes for CASSEGQGGYEQYF.